A selection of T cell receptor beta chains follows, all from one sample in a study of blood T cell repertoires in COVID-19. Using immunoSEQ multiplex PCR, the repertoire was profiled, and TCRdb retains in-frame clones only, with some absent. In the table there are more than 80,000 clones, approximately 88% of which are singletons. The sequenced sample consisted of peripheral blood. These receptors were collected from a man older than 75 with acute or convalescent COVID-19. CDR3s include the opening cysteine and the closing phenylalanine or tryptophan. Fields, in order: V gene, J gene, clone size, D gene, CDR3 protein, CDR3 DNA. A D gene is named only where the DNA matches it firmly. Where a row states a size, it is once, few, many or the class of an expanded clone; other rows omit it.

TRBV6-5	TRBJ2-1	.	.	CASSYSGGIDNEQFF	TGTGCCAGCAGTTACTCGGGAGGTATTGACAATGAGCAGTTCTTC
TRBV3-1/TRBV3-2	TRBJ2-1	once	TRBD2	CASSHGRASGRPYNEQFF	TGTGCCAGCAGCCACGGAAGGGCTAGCGGGAGACCATACAATGAGCAGTTCTTC
TRBV28	TRBJ2-2	.	.	CASSYGGTTTGELFF	TGTGCCAGCAGCTACGGCGGGACGACAACCGGGGAGCTGTTTTTT
TRBV12-5	TRBJ2-3	once	.	CASGRAPGDTQYF	TGTGCTAGTGGTAGGGCCCCGGGGGATACGCAGTATTTT
TRBV27	TRBJ2-3	.	.	CASSLLAPTTADTQYF	TGTGCCAGCAGTTTATTGGCCCCGACAACCGCAGATACGCAGTATTTT
TRBV30	TRBJ2-7	.	.	CAWSVDTLVRF	TGTGCCTGGAGTGTAGACACCTTGGTAAGGTTC
TRBV5-4	TRBJ2-5	.	TRBD1	CASSSARDRTQETQYF	TGTGCCAGCAGTTCAGCCAGGGACAGAACACAAGAGACCCAGTACTTC
TRBV7-9	TRBJ1-5	.	.	CASSLGLSQPQHF	TGTGCCAGCAGCTTAGGTTTGAGTCAGCCCCAGCATTTT
TRBV5-5	TRBJ1-2	.	.	CASSLEWEDWDGYTF	TGTGCCAGCAGCTTGGAGTGGGAGGACTGGGATGGCTACACCTTC
TRBV27	TRBJ1-6	few	.	CASSRTAPDNSPLHF	TGTGCCAGCAGTAGGACAGCGCCGGATAATTCACCCCTCCACTTT
TRBV5-4	TRBJ2-5	.	.	CVNKGEGETQYF	TGTGTCAATAAGGGGGAGGGAGAGACCCAGTACTTC
TRBV18	TRBJ2-7	once	TRBD2	CASSRGTSGFDEQYF	TGTGCCAGCTCACGAGGGACTAGCGGGTTCGACGAGCAGTACTTC
TRBV5-6	TRBJ2-7	.	TRBD1	CASSWGQGGSEQYF	TGTGCCAGCAGCTGGGGACAGGGGGGGTCCGAGCAGTACTTC
TRBV27	TRBJ2-3	once	TRBD2	CASSSGGGTSTDTQYF	TGTGCCAGCAGTAGTGGGGGGGGGACGAGCACAGATACGCAGTATTTT
TRBV24-1	TRBJ2-2	.	.	CATSDLRGINTGELFF	TGTGCCACCAGTGATCTTCGGGGGATAAACACCGGGGAGCTGTTTTTT
TRBV7-2	TRBJ1-5	.	.	CASSLNWASNQPQHF	TGTGCCAGCAGCTTAAACTGGGCCAGCAATCAGCCCCAGCATTTT
TRBV3-1/TRBV3-2	TRBJ1-2	.	TRBD1	CASSHLGQVNYGYTF	TGTGCCAGCAGCCACCTCGGACAGGTCAACTATGGCTACACCTTC
TRBV5-1	TRBJ2-5	.	TRBD2	CASSLGTSVETQYF	TGCGCCAGCAGCTTGGGGACTAGCGTCGAGACCCAGTACTTC
TRBV6-5	TRBJ1-6	.	.	CASSYRGSPLHF	TGTGCCAGCAGTTACAGGGGCTCACCCCTCCACTTT
TRBV10-3	TRBJ2-6	.	.	CAISESTNSGANVLTF	TGTGCCATCAGTGAGTCGACAAACTCTGGGGCCAACGTCCTGACTTTC
TRBV5-1	TRBJ1-4	.	.	CASSNTGARVEKLFF	TGCGCCAGCAGCAATACCGGAGCGCGTGTTGAAAAACTGTTTTTT
TRBV6-6	TRBJ1-2	.	TRBD1	CASSNEGTARVYGYTF	TGTGCCAGCAGTAACGAAGGGACAGCGCGGGTCTATGGCTACACCTTC
TRBV21-1	TRBJ1-2	.	.	CASSKEPEGVYTF	TGTGCCAGCAGCAAAGAACCCGAGGGAGTCTACACCTTC
TRBV6-5	TRBJ1-1	.	.	CASTMGFEAFF	TGTGCCAGCACCATGGGCTTTGAAGCTTTCTTT
TRBV21-1	TRBJ1-2	.	.	CASSDRDRLDYGYTF	TGTGCCAGCAGCGACCGGGACAGGTTGGACTATGGCTACACCTTC
TRBV6-6	TRBJ1-1	.	TRBD1	CASTPIGQASNTEAFF	TGTGCCAGCACCCCCATTGGACAGGCCTCGAACACTGAAGCTTTCTTT
TRBV9	TRBJ2-1	.	TRBD2	CASSVGLAGGWNEQFF	TGTGCCAGCAGCGTCGGACTAGCGGGGGGGTGGAATGAGCAGTTCTTC
TRBV7-2	TRBJ1-1	.	.	CASSSQGGDTEAFF	TGTGCCAGCAGCTCACAGGGAGGGGACACTGAAGCTTTCTTT
TRBV6-5	TRBJ1-1	.	.	CASRQGHTEAFF	TGTGCCAGCAGACAGGGACACACTGAAGCTTTCTTT
TRBV6-1	TRBJ1-3	.	.	CASSEVGGGNTIYF	TGTGCCAGCAGTGAGGTGGGGGGAGGAAACACCATATATTTT